A single TCR beta chain is shown here with its context. The sample belongs to a study of Graves' ophthalmopathy and Graves' hyperthyroidism. RNA transcripts were the source from which TCR beta CDR3 regions were amplified. HTBI primers primed a first-round RT-PCR, and a second-round multiplex PCR followed. TCRdb itself ran the multiplex PCR reads through MiXCR, one entry per CDR3 protein. The repertoire has about 23,000 distinct CDR3 sequences, 48% of them found once; the top ten carry 6% to 8%. Trimming removed 1 base at V and 1 base at J, with 9 bases between. CDR3 length: 16 amino acids. Germline CDR1 is SGHRS and CDR2 is YFSETQ.

This receptor was identified in an adult woman with stable Graves' hyperthyroidism. The V call is TRBV5-1, the J call TRBJ2-6; D not resolved. The specimen sequenced was peripheral blood. The DNA of the CDR3 is TGCGCCAGCAGCTTGAGGTTCCGTTCTGGGGCCAACGTCCTGACTTTC. It translates to CASSLRFRSGANVLTF.